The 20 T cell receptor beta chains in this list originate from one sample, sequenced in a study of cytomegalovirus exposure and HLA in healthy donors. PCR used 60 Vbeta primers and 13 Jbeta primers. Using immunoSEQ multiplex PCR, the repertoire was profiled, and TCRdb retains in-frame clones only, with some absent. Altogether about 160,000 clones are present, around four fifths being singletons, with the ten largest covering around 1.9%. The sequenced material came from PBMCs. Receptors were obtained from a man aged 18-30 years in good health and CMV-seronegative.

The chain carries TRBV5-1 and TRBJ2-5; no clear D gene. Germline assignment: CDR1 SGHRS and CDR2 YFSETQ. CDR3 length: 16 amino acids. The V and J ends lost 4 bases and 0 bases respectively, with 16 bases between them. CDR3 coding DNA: TGCGCCAGCAGCCCGAGAGAGCCCGTGTACCAAGAGACCCAGTACTTC. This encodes CASSPREPVYQETQYF.

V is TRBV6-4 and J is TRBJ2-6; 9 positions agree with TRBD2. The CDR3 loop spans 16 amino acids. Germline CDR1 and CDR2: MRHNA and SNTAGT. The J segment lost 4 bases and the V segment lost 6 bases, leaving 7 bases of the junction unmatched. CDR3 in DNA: TGTGCCAGCAGCCCCGCTAGCGGGGCAGGGGCCAACGTCCTGACTTTC. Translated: CASSPASGAGANVLTF.

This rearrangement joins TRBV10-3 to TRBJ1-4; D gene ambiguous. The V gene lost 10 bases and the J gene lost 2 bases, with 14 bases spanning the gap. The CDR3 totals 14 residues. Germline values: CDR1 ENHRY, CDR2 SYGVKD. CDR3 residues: CATGEAGTNEKLFF. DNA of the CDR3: TGTGCCACCGGGGAGGCTGGTACTAATGAAAAACTGTTTTTT.

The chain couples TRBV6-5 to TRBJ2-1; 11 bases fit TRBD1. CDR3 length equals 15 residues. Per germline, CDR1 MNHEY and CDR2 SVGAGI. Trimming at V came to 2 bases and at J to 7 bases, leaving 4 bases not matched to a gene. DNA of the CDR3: TGTGCCAGCAGTTACGGACAGGGGGCCGGGAATGAGCAGTTCTTC. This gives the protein CASSYGQGAGNEQFF.

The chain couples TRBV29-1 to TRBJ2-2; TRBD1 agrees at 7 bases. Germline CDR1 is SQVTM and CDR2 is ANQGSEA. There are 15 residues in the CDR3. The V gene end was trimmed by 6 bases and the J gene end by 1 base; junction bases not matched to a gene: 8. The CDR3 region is CSVRLGTVNTGELFF. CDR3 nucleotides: TGCAGCGTGAGGCTCGGGACAGTGAACACCGGGGAGCTGTTTTTT.

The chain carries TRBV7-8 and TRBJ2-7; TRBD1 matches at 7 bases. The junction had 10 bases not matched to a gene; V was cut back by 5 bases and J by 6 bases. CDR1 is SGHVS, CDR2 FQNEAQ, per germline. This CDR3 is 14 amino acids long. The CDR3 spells CASSISPGQPEQYF. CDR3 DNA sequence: TGTGCCAGCAGCATCTCCCCGGGACAGCCCGAGCAGTACTTC.

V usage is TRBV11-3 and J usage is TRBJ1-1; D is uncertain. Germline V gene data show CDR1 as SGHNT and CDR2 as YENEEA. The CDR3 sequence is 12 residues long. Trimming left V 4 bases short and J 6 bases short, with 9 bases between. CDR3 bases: TGTGCCAGCAGCTCCCACCCAGCTGAAGCTTTCTTT. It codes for CASSSHPAEAFF.

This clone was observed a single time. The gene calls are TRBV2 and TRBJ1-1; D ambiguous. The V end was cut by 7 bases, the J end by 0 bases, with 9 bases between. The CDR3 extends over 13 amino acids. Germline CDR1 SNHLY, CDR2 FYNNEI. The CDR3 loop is CASILDMNTEAFF. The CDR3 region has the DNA TGTGCCAGCATACTCGACATGAACACTGAAGCTTTCTTT.

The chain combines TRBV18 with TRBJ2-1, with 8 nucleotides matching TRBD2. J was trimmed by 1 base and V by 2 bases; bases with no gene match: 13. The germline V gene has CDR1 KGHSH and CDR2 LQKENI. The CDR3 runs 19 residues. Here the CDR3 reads CASSPGSSRTSTSYNEQFF. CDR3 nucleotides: TGTGCCAGCTCACCAGGGTCCTCTAGGACTAGCACGTCCTACAATGAGCAGTTCTTC.

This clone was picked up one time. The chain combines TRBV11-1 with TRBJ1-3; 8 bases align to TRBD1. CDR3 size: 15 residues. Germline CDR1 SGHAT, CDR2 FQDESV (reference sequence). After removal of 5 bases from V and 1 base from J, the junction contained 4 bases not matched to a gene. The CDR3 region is CASSADRGSGNTIYF. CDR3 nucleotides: TGTGCCAGCAGCGCCGACAGGGGATCTGGAAACACCATATATTTT. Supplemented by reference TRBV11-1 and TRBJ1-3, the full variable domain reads EAEVAQSPRYKITEKSQAVAFWCDPISGHATLYWYRQILGQGPELLVQFQDESVVDDSQLPKDRFSAERLKGVDSTLKIQPAELGDSAMYLCASSADRGSGNTIYFGEGSWLTVV.

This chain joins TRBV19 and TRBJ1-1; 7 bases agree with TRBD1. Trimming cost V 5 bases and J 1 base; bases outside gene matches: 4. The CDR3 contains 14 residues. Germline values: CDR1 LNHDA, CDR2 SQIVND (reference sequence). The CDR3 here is CASSSTGENTEAFF. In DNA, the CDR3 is TGTGCCAGTAGTTCCACAGGGGAGAACACTGAAGCTTTCTTT. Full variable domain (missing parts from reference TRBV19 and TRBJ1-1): DGGITQSPKYLFRKEGQNVTLSCEQNLNHDAMYWYRQDPGQGLRLIYYSQIVNDFQKGDIAEGYSVSREKKESFPLTVTSAQKNPTAFYLCASSSTGENTEAFFGQGTRLTVV.

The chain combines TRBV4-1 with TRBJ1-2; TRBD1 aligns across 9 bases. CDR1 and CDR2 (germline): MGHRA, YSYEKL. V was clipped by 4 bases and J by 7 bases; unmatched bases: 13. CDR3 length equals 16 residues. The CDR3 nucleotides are TGCGCCAGCAGCCGAGTCCCGGGACAGGGTTCGGGTGGCTACACCTTC. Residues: CASSRVPGQGSGGYTF.

DNA for the CDR3: TGTGCCAGCAGTCGAGATAGGGGGCCGGCCGGGGAGCTGTTTTTT. It is translated as CASSRDRGPAGELFF. This rearrangement joins TRBV6-1 to TRBJ2-2; 7 bases are a match to TRBD1. Germline CDR1 reads MNHNS; CDR2 reads SASEGT. After removal of 5 bases from V and 6 bases from J, the junction contained 9 bases not matched to a gene. The CDR3 has 15 amino acids.

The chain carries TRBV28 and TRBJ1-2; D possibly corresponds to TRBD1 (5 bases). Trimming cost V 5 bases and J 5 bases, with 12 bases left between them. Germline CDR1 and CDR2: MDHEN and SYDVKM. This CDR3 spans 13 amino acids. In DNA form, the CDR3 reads TGTGCCAGCAGTCCCTCGGGGGGATATGGCTACACCTTC. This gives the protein CASSPSGGYGYTF.

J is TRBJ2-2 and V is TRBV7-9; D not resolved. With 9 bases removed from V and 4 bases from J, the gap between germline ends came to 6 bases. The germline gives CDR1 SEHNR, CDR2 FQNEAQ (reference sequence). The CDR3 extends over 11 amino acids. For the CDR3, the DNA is TGTGCCAGTATATGCACCGGGGAGCTGTTTTTT. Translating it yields CASICTGELFF.

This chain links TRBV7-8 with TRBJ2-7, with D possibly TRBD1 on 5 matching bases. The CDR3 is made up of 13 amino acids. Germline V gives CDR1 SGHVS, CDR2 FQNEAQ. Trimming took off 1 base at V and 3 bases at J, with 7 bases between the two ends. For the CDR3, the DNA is TGTGCCAGCAGCTTAGGACAGTTCTACGAGCAGTACTTC. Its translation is CASSLGQFYEQYF.

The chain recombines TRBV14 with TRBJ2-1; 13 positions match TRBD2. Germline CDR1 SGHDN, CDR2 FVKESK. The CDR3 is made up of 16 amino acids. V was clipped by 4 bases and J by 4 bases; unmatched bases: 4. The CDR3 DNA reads TGTGCCAGCAGCCGACTAGCGGGAGGTGTATACAATGAGCAGTTCTTC. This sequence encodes CASSRLAGGVYNEQFF. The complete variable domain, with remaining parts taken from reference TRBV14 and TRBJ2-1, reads EAGVTQFPSHSVIEKGQTVTLRCDPISGHDNLYWYRRVMGKEIKFLLHFVKESKQDESGMPNNRFLAERTGGTYSTLKVQPAELEDSGVYFCASSRLAGGVYNEQFFGPGTRLTVL.

The DNA of the CDR3 is TGTGCCAGCAGGTTAGCGGATAGCTCCTACAATGAGCAGTTCTTC. It codes for CASRLADSSYNEQFF. The rearrangement uses TRBV6-1 and TRBJ2-1; tentative D call: TRBD2 (6 bases). V was cut by 6 bases and J by 0 bases, with 12 bases left in between. Looked up from germline, CDR1 is MNHNS and CDR2 is SASEGT. The CDR3 has 15 residues.

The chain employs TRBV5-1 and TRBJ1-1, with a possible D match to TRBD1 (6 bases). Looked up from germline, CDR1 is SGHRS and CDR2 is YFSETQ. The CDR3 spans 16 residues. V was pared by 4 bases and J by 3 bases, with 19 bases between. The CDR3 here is CASSLEGGGRHTEAFF. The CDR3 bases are TGCGCCAGCAGCCTCGAAGGGGGGGGAAGGCACACTGAAGCTTTCTTT.

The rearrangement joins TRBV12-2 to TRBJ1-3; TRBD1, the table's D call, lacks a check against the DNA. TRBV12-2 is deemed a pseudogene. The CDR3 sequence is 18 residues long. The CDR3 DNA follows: TGTGCAAGTCGCTTAGCTGGTCTGGGACAGGGTAAAGGAAACACCATATATTTT. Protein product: CASRLAGLGQGKGNTIYF.